This TCR beta chain was observed in a study of T cells in Graves' hyperthyroidism and ophthalmopathy. Whole-study results and caveats: Blood also showed most of the thyroid clonotypes that were expanded above 0.001.

PBMCs were sourced from over 8.5 ml fresh peripheral blood. Details on this clonotype: Its antigen is not known.

Amplified TCR beta CDR3 regions came from RNA transcripts. First-round RT-PCR with HTBI primers amplified the TCR CDR3 region. One entry per CDR3 protein results from TCRdb running MiXCR on the multiplex PCR reads. The sample yields under 500,000 distinct CDR3 sequences, about an eighth seen once. Germline V gene data show CDR1 as MNHNS and CDR2 as SASEGT. With 3 bases removed from V and 0 bases from J, the gap between germline ends came to 15 bases. The CDR3 length is 17 residues. The specimen sequenced was blood. V usage is TRBV6-1 and J usage is TRBJ2-1, with D tentatively TRBD2 (6 bases). This receptor was obtained from a man aged 45-65 years with Graves' ophthalmopathy. Here the CDR3 reads CASSEQAGLSSYNEQFF. CDR3 in DNA: TGTGCCAGCAGTGAGCAAGCGGGCCTGAGCTCCTACAATGAGCAGTTCTTC.